What follows are 20 T cell receptor beta chains derived from one specimen sequenced in a study of CD8 T cells in ankylosing spondylitis. One entry per CDR3 protein results from TCRdb running MiXCR on the 5' RACE reads. The top ten hold about 4.6% of the sample, which has some 63,000 distinct CDR3 sequences, about 6% seen once. The sample was synovial fluid, either unsorted or a sorted T cell fraction (not recorded which). These receptors originate from a male donor with ankylosing spondylitis.

This clonotype was counted only a few times. The chain has TRBV7-2 and TRBJ2-1; 10 positions match TRBD2. The CDR3 totals 17 residues. Unmatched junction bases numbered 11, after V lost 5 bases and J lost 4 bases. Germline V gene sequence: CDR1 SGHTA, CDR2 FQGNSA. The CDR3 bases are TGTGCCAGCAGCCGCGCAAGGACTAGCGGAGATTACAATGAGCAGTTCTTC. It is translated as CASSRARTSGDYNEQFF.

The sample holds many counts of this clonotype. The V call is TRBV10-3, the J call TRBJ2-3; D not certain. V was cut by 5 bases and J by 0 bases, with 9 bases left in between. This CDR3 has 14 amino acids. Germline CDR1 and CDR2: ENHRY and SYGVKD. CDR3 nucleotide sequence: TGTGCCATCAGTCAGAGACACAGCACAGATACGCAGTATTTT. As protein: CAISQRHSTDTQYF.

This clonotype has more than one count but fewer than ten. CDR3 region: CASSNGQGLHYGYTF. The CDR3 DNA reads TGTGCCAGCAGTAACGGACAGGGGCTCCACTATGGCTACACCTTC. The V call is TRBV12-3 or TRBV12-4, the J call TRBJ1-2; 9 nucleotides align to TRBD1. J lost 3 bases, V lost 5 bases, and 7 bases had no gene match. CDR3 length: 15 residues.

This clonotype showed up many times. V and J are TRBV6-5 and TRBJ1-6; 9 bases match TRBD1. Trimming removed 0 bases from V and 6 bases from J; junction bases left unmatched: 3. Germline V gene data show CDR1 as MNHEY and CDR2 as SVGAGI. This CDR3 region has 16 residues. In DNA, the CDR3 is TGTGCCAGCAGTTACTCTGGGACAGGGCGTAATTCACCCCTCCACTTT. This encodes CASSYSGTGRNSPLHF.

This clonotype was seen many times. The V call is TRBV20-1, the J call TRBJ1-5, with 10 bases fitting TRBD1. This CDR3 contains 14 residues. V gave up 5 bases and J gave up 4 bases; unmatched junction bases: 5. Germline assignment: CDR1 DFQATT and CDR2 SNEGSKA (reference sequence). In DNA, the CDR3 is TGCAGTGCTCCGGGACAGGGGTTGAATCAGCCCCAGCATTTT. Translating it yields CSAPGQGLNQPQHF.

Ten or more counts support this clonotype. V is TRBV12-3 or TRBV12-4 and J is TRBJ2-3; possibly TRBD2 for D (5 bases). CDR3 length: 12 residues. Trimming removed 6 bases from V and 11 bases from J, with 15 bases in between. The CDR3 region is CASRRGPEGQYF. CDR3 nucleotide sequence: TGTGCCAGCAGACGCGGGCCCGAGGGGCAGTATTTT.

This clonotype has a count of ten or more. The chain is built from TRBV20-1 and TRBJ2-1; 9 bases map to TRBD2. Per germline, CDR1 DFQATT and CDR2 SNEGSKA (reference sequence). V gave up 0 bases and J gave up 3 bases; unmatched junction bases: 3. This CDR3 is built from 15 residues. This CDR3 is CSARDLTSGYNEQFF. The DNA for the CDR3 is TGCAGTGCTAGAGATTTGACTAGCGGCTACAATGAGCAGTTCTTC.

The chain employs TRBV3-1 and TRBJ2-7; TRBD2 matches at 7 bases. Germline V gene lookup returns CDR1 LGHDT and CDR2 YNNKEL (reference sequence). Unmatched junction bases numbered 8, after V lost 4 bases and J lost 2 bases. This CDR3 comprises 15 residues. As DNA, the CDR3 is TGTGCCAGCAGCCCCCGGGCGGGAGAAACCTACGAGCAGTACTTC. This sequence encodes CASSPRAGETYEQYF.

At least ten counts were recorded for this clonotype. This chain uses TRBV5-1 with TRBJ2-7, with D possibly TRBD2 on 7 matching bases. Trimming removed 0 bases from V and 7 bases from J, with 17 bases in between. Germline V gene data show CDR1 as SGHRS and CDR2 as YFSETQ. CDR3 length equals 15 residues. For the CDR3, the DNA is TGCGCCAGCAGCTTGGAGGGGGGGAAGTGGAGTGAGCAGTACTTC. It specifies CASSLEGGKWSEQYF.

Ten or more counts support this clonotype. This rearrangement joins TRBV7-6 to TRBJ2-2; TRBD1 or TRBD2 may be the D gene (5 bases each). Germline CDR1 is SGHVS and CDR2 is FNYEAQ. The length of the CDR3 is 16 residues. V was shortened by 2 bases and J by 4 bases, with 14 bases between the two germline ends. CDR3: CASSLFPHGTTGELFF. The CDR3 DNA reads as TGTGCCAGCAGCTTATTCCCCCACGGGACCACCGGGGAGCTGTTTTTT.

The J gene is TRBJ2-3, the V gene TRBV13; weak D call: TRBD2 (6 bases). Per germline, CDR1 PRHDT and CDR2 FYEKMQ (reference sequence). CDR3 length: 13 residues. The V end was cut by 3 bases, the J end by 8 bases, with 12 bases between. CDR3 sequence: CASSLKGAGTQYF. In DNA, the CDR3 is TGTGCCAGCAGCTTGAAGGGAGCGGGTACGCAGTATTTT.

The table lists this clonotype with many counts. V is TRBV20-1 and J is TRBJ2-7; 9 bases line up with TRBD1. Germline V CDR1 and CDR2: DFQATT, SNEGSKA (reference sequence). CDR3 size: 12 residues. The V segment lost 4 bases and the J segment 4 bases; nucleotides outside the gene matches: 2. The DNA for the CDR3 is TGCAGTGCTACCGGGACAGGGTACGAGCAGTACTTC. It yields the protein CSATGTGYEQYF.

The sample holds many counts of this clonotype. DNA for the CDR3: TGTGCCAGCAGCCTTGCGACTAGCGCCAGCACAGATACGCAGTATTTT. Its protein is CASSLATSASTDTQYF. V usage is TRBV6-1 and J usage is TRBJ2-3; 8 positions match TRBD2. V lost 6 bases, J lost 0 bases, and 8 bases stayed unmatched. Germline CDR1 is MNHNS and CDR2 is SASEGT. The CDR3 has 16 amino acids.

This clonotype was found a few times. The genes are TRBV7-2 and TRBJ2-7; 8 nucleotides align to TRBD1. Germline lookup yields CDR1 SGHTA and CDR2 FQGNSA. The junction had 8 bases not matched to a gene; V was cut back by 6 bases and J by 4 bases. The CDR3 is made up of 14 amino acids. CDR3 nucleotide sequence: TGTGCCAGCAGTCTGGACAGGGTCAATTACGAGCAGTACTTC. As protein: CASSLDRVNYEQYF.

This clonotype appeared many times. The junction and the germline gene differ at one end; a read error may be behind it. The gene calls are TRBV19 and TRBJ2-1; D gene uncertain. Per the germline V gene, CDR1 is LNHDA and CDR2 is SQIVND (reference sequence). The CDR3 totals 14 residues. In DNA, the CDR3 is TGTGCCAGTAGGATAGGCCCCGCATACAATGAGCAGTTCTTC. This gives the protein CASRIGPAYNEQFF.

This rearrangement joins TRBV6-1 to TRBJ2-4; possible D gene TRBD1, 5 bases. Germline V gives CDR1 MNHNS, CDR2 SASEGT. V was pared by 4 bases and J by 9 bases, with 16 bases between. There are 14 residues in the CDR3. The DNA for the CDR3 is TGTGCCAGCAGTGCCCCAGGGATGGGGCCCATTCAGTACTTC. Protein sequence: CASSAPGMGPIQYF.

This clonotype was detected ten times or more. This rearrangement joins TRBV3-1 to TRBJ2-7; D could derive from TRBD1 or TRBD2 (5 bases each). Germline V lookup: CDR1 LGHDT, CDR2 YNNKEL (reference sequence). V lost 3 bases, J lost 0 bases, and 12 bases lay in between. CDR3 length equals 15 residues. The CDR3: CASSQGWGSSYEQYF. The CDR3 DNA is TGTGCCAGCAGCCAGGGCTGGGGGAGCTCCTACGAGCAGTACTTC.

This clonotype has just a few counts. This sequence joins TRBV10-3 and TRBJ2-7, with 11 positions matching TRBD2. V shed 7 bases, J shed 5 bases, and the junction held 7 bases outside the gene matches. The CDR3 spans 14 residues. Germline loops: CDR1 ENHRY, CDR2 SYGVKD. The CDR3 loop reads CAIKLAGEAHEQYF. DNA of the CDR3: TGTGCCATCAAACTAGCGGGAGAAGCCCACGAGCAGTACTTC.

The sample holds a few counts of this clonotype. The chain employs TRBV12-3 or TRBV12-4 and TRBJ2-7, with TRBD1 matching 8 bases. The trim removed 6 bases at V and 6 bases at J, leaving 10 bases unmatched. The CDR3 is 14 amino acids. CDR3 residues: CASSPGTGLSEQYF. The DNA of the CDR3 is TGTGCCAGCAGCCCCGGGACAGGTCTCAGCGAGCAGTACTTC.

This clonotype was recorded many times. This chain links TRBV7-2 with TRBJ2-3, with D hard to call. V lost 1 base and J lost 5, with 10 bases in between. Germline lookup yields CDR1 SGHTA and CDR2 FQGNSA. The CDR3 has 14 amino acids. The CDR3 loop reads CASSLDVSQDTQYF. CDR3 DNA: TGTGCCAGCAGCTTAGACGTGAGCCAAGATACGCAGTATTTT.